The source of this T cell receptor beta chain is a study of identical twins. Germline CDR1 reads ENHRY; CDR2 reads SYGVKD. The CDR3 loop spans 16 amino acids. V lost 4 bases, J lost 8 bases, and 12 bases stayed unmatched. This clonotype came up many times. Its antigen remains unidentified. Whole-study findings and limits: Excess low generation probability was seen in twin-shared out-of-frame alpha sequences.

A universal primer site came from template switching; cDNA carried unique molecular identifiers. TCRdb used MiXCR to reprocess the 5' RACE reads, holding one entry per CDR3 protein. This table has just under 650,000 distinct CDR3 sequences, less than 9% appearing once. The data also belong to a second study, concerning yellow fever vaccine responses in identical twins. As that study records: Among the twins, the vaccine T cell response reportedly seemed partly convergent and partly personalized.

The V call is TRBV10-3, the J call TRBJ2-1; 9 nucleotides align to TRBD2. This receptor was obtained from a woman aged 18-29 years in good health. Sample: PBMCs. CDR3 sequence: CAISASYSGRRDEQFF. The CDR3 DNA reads TGTGCCATCAGTGCCTCGTACAGCGGGAGGAGGGATGAGCAGTTCTTC.